What follows are 22 T cell receptor beta chains derived from one specimen sequenced in a study of blood T cell repertoires in COVID-19 (dated by TCRdb to 2018 to 2020). The library was generated by the immunoSEQ multiplex PCR assay. TCRdb obtained this table from immuneACCESS and retained in-frame rearrangements with V and J assigned. These tables miss some clones; where compared with another copy, unresolved V genes account for less than half of the shortfall, and the remainder is unexplained. For this sample there are about 82,000 clones; around four fifths appear just once. The leading ten clones occupy 18% of the sample. Sequencing used peripheral blood. The receptors were sampled from an elderly man with active or convalescent COVID-19.

The rearrangement joins TRBV10-1 to TRBJ2-2; D not certain. V lost 2 bases and J 6 bases, leaving 10 bases between the germline ends. The CDR3 spans 14 residues. Per germline, CDR1 WNHNN and CDR2 SYGVQD (reference sequence). CDR3 nucleotide sequence: TGCGCCAGCAGTGAGAATCTAGTGGCCGGGGAGCTGTTTTTT. Translating it yields CASSENLVAGELFF.

The chain joins TRBV30 to TRBJ1-6; D not certain. CDR1 and CDR2 (germline): GTSNPN, SVGIG (reference sequence). This CDR3 is built from 11 residues. V gave up 0 bases and J gave up 9 bases, with 3 bases separating them. The CDR3, as DNA: TGTGCCTGGAGTGTCTCTTCACCCCTCCACTTT. Protein product: CAWSVSSPLHF.

The V call is TRBV9, the J call TRBJ2-3; D may be TRBD2 (6 bases). The CDR3 is 15 residues long. V dropped 4 bases and J dropped 6 bases, with 18 bases sitting between them. Germline values: CDR1 SGDLS, CDR2 YYNGEE. The CDR3 loop reads CASSLDYTPTDTQYF. The DNA for the CDR3 is TGTGCCAGCAGCCTGGACTACACCCCGACCGATACGCAGTATTTT. Variable domain in full (rest from reference TRBV9 and TRBJ2-3): DSGVTQTPKHLITATGQRVTLRCSPRSGDLSVYWYQQSLDQGLQFLIQYYNGEERAKGNILERFSAQQFPDLHSELNLSSLELGDSALYFCASSLDYTPTDTQYFGPGTRLTVL.

This sequence joins TRBV9 and TRBJ2-3; D is possibly TRBD2 (6 bases). Trimming removed 2 bases at V and 6 bases at J, with 7 bases between. From germline, CDR1 is SGDLS and CDR2 YYNGEE. The CDR3 runs to 12 residues. CDR3 bases: TGTGCCAGCAGCGTTGGGAGGGATACGCAGTATTTT. It specifies CASSVGRDTQYF.

The J gene is TRBJ2-5, the V gene TRBV10-3; the match to TRBD1 covers 8 bases. With V trimmed by 3 bases and J by 9 bases, 3 bases remained unmatched. CDR3 length equals 12 residues. CDR1 and CDR2 from the germline V gene are ENHRY and SYGVKD. The CDR3 is CAISDTGGPQYF. In DNA form, the CDR3 reads TGTGCCATCAGTGACACAGGGGGACCCCAGTACTTC.

V is TRBV3-1 (or the pseudogene TRBV3-2) and J is TRBJ1-3; possible D gene TRBD1, 6 bases. CDR3 length: 15 amino acids. V was shortened by 3 bases and J by 0 bases, with 9 bases between the two germline ends. Germline lookup yields CDR1 LGHDT and CDR2 YNNKEL (reference sequence). DNA for the CDR3: TGTGCCAGCAGCCATGGACAGCCCTCTGGAAACACCATATATTTT. Translating gives CASSHGQPSGNTIYF.

The rearrangement links TRBV5-4 to TRBJ2-2; a weak D match, TRBD2 (7 bases). Germline lookup yields CDR1 SGHNT and CDR2 YYREEE (reference sequence). V lost 4 bases to trimming and J lost 7 bases, with 23 bases between them. This CDR3 has 17 residues. CDR3 sequence: CASSTRGGAARFGELFF. Here the CDR3 DNA reads TGTGCCAGCAGCACCCGAGGGGGGGCGGCGAGGTTCGGGGAGCTGTTTTTT.

The rearrangement joins TRBV2 to TRBJ1-2; TRBD1 aligns across 8 bases. V trimming: 6 bases; J trimming: 4 bases; junction bases outside the gene matches: 4. This CDR3 has 13 amino acids. Germline values: CDR1 SNHLY, CDR2 FYNNEI. The chain's CDR3 is CASRATGGYGYTF. The DNA for the CDR3 is TGTGCCAGCAGGGCTACAGGGGGCTATGGCTACACCTTC.

The chain carries TRBV6-6 and TRBJ1-1, with 10 bases that match TRBD1. The germline CDR1 and CDR2 sequences are MNHNY and SVGAGI (reference sequence). V dropped 6 bases and J dropped 6; count of bases not matched to a gene: 10. The CDR3 is made up of 15 amino acids. The CDR3 spells CASRLDRGRIAEAFF. In DNA, the CDR3 is TGTGCCAGCAGATTAGACAGGGGGCGTATAGCTGAAGCTTTCTTT.

V gene TRBV14 combines with J gene TRBJ2-5; the D gene is possibly TRBD1 (5 bases). The CDR3 has 13 residues. Trimming cost V 4 bases and J 1 base, with 7 bases left between them. The germline gives CDR1 SGHDN, CDR2 FVKESK. Here the CDR3 reads CASSRQFQETQYF. The CDR3 DNA sequence: TGTGCCAGCAGCCGACAGTTCCAAGAGACCCAGTACTTC. Looking up the rest from reference TRBV14 and TRBJ2-5 gives the full variable domain: EAGVTQFPSHSVIEKGQTVTLRCDPISGHDNLYWYRRVMGKEIKFLLHFVKESKQDESGMPNNRFLAERTGGTYSTLKVQPAELEDSGVYFCASSRQFQETQYFGPGTRLLVL.

This sequence joins TRBV28 and TRBJ1-5; a possible D gene is TRBD1 (5 bases). V was pared by 2 bases and J by 0 bases, with 11 bases between. Looked up from germline, CDR1 is MDHEN and CDR2 is SYDVKM. The CDR3 sequence is 16 residues long. CDR3 coding DNA: TGTGCCAGCAGTTTAACCAGGGCCTATAGCAATCAGCCCCAGCATTTT. It yields the protein CASSLTRAYSNQPQHF.

The rearrangement links TRBV25-1 to TRBJ2-5; TRBD2 might be the D (5 bases). This CDR3 is built from 15 residues. The ends were cut back, 7 bases at V and 5 bases at J, with 20 bases in the middle. Germline V gene data show CDR1 as MGHDK and CDR2 as SYGVNS. In DNA, the CDR3 is TGTGCCAGCACTGACCCGGGGAAGGGCTACGAGACCCAGTACTTC. Encoded protein: CASTDPGKGYETQYF. The entire variable domain, with the rest obtained from reference TRBV25-1 and TRBJ2-5, is as follows: EADIYQTPRYLVIGTGKKITLECSQTMGHDKMYWYQQDPGMELHLIHYSYGVNSTEKGDLSSESTVSRIRTEHFPLTLESARPSHTSQYLCASTDPGKGYETQYFGPGTRLLVL.

The rearrangement uses TRBV7-9 and TRBJ1-2; D may be TRBD1 (6 bases). The V gene's germline CDR1 is SEHNR and CDR2 FQNEAQ (reference sequence). Trimming stripped 5 bases from V and 6 bases from J, with 25 bases between. The CDR3 is 17 residues long. CDR3 protein: CASSPSLTWTAENGYTF. CDR3 in DNA: TGTGCCAGCAGCCCGTCCTTGACTTGGACAGCTGAAAATGGCTACACCTTC. Full variable domain (outside the CDR3, taken from reference TRBV7-9 and TRBJ1-2): DTGVSQNPRHKITKRGQNVTFRCDPISEHNRLYWYRQTLGQGPEFLTYFQNEAQLEKSRLLSDRFSAERPKGSFSTLEIQRTEQGDSAMYLCASSPSLTWTAENGYTFGSGTRLTVV.

This chain connects TRBV6-2 or TRBV6-3 to TRBJ1-2; TRBD1 agrees at 7 bases. The CDR3 is 17 amino acids. Germline CDR1 and CDR2: MNHEY and SVGEGT. With V trimmed by 1 base and J by 4 bases, 12 bases remained unmatched. The CDR3 DNA reads TGTGCCAGCAGTTACTGGCTGTTTCCAGGGGGAATCTATGGCTACACCTTC. It specifies CASSYWLFPGGIYGYTF.

This sequence joins TRBV4-2 and TRBJ2-1; D remains unclear. V was cut by 1 base and J by 10 bases, with 5 bases left in between. Germline values: CDR1 LGHNA, CDR2 YNFKEQ. The CDR3 consists of 11 residues. The CDR3, as DNA: TGTGCCAGCAGCCAAGTATCCGAGCAGTTCTTC. This sequence encodes CASSQVSEQFF.

This rearrangement joins TRBV28 to TRBJ1-5; tentatively, D is TRBD1 (5 bases). The ends were cut back, 7 bases at V and 11 bases at J, with 21 bases in the middle. The CDR3 is made up of 14 amino acids. Germline V lookup: CDR1 MDHEN, CDR2 SYDVKM. The chain's CDR3 is CASNQKLTVSAQHF. CDR3 nucleotide sequence: TGTGCCAGCAACCAGAAATTGACAGTCTCGGCCCAGCATTTT.

This clone was detected once. This chain uses TRBV10-3 with TRBJ2-1; 7 nucleotides align to TRBD2. J lost 8 bases, V lost 2 bases, and 15 bases had no gene match. This CDR3 region has 17 residues. Germline V gene data show CDR1 as ENHRY and CDR2 as SYGVKD. The chain's CDR3 is CAISENAGAAWGDEQFF. The CDR3 bases are TGTGCCATCAGTGAGAATGCGGGAGCGGCCTGGGGGGATGAGCAGTTCTTC.

The chain employs TRBV5-6 and TRBJ2-1; 9 nucleotides align to TRBD1. Germline CDR1 and CDR2: SGHDT and YYEEEE. The junction had 4 bases not matched to a gene; V was cut back by 4 bases and J by 5 bases. The CDR3 length is 14 residues. In DNA, the CDR3 is TGTGCCAGCAGCACAGGGGGCGGCCACAATGAGCAGTTCTTC. Protein product: CASSTGGGHNEQFF. Full variable domain (missing parts from reference TRBV5-6 and TRBJ2-1): DAGVTQSPTHLIKTRGQQVTLRCSPKSGHDTVSWYQQALGQGPQFIFQYYEEEERQRGNFPDRFSGHQFPNYSSELNVNALLLGDSALYLCASSTGGGHNEQFFGPGTRLTVL.

The chain links TRBV19 to TRBJ1-5; D gene unclear. The CDR3 loop spans 14 amino acids. Deletions cut 6 bases from V and 5 bases from J, with 14 bases between. In germline, CDR1 is LNHDA, CDR2 SQIVND (reference sequence). In nucleotides, the CDR3 is TGTGCCAGTAGAAACCTCGCTCCGGATCAGCCCCAGCATTTT. As protein: CASRNLAPDQPQHF.

The genes are TRBV7-9 and TRBJ2-2; TRBD1 aligns across 7 bases. V lost 5 bases and J lost 3; bases outside the gene matches: 9. The CDR3 runs to 16 residues. Germline V gene sequence: CDR1 SEHNR, CDR2 FQNEAQ (reference sequence). In DNA form, the CDR3 reads TGTGCCAGCAGCGGACACCCCGGGACAGACACCGGGGAGCTGTTTTTT. Encoded protein: CASSGHPGTDTGELFF.

This chain uses TRBV4-1 with TRBJ1-5, with TRBD1 matching 8 bases. Looked up from germline, CDR1 is MGHRA and CDR2 is YSYEKL. This CDR3 comprises 19 residues. V lost 2 bases and J lost 9; bases outside the gene matches: 21. DNA for the CDR3: TGCGCCAGCAGCCAACCTGCCTCCCAGGGGGCGGGGGAGCGAGGGCCCCAGCATTTT. This sequence encodes CASSQPASQGAGERGPQHF.

The table lists this clone with a count of one. This chain joins TRBV29-1 and TRBJ1-2; TRBD1 might be the D (6 bases). V dropped 6 bases and J dropped 5 bases, with 16 bases sitting between them. The CDR3 spans 13 residues. Germline lookup yields CDR1 SQVTM and CDR2 ANQGSEA. CDR3 residues: CSVYNRAQYGYTF. The CDR3 bases are TGCAGCGTCTACAACAGGGCGCAGTATGGCTACACCTTC. Using reference TRBV29-1 and TRBJ1-2 for the parts outside the CDR3, the full variable domain is SAVISQKPSRDICQRGTSLTIQCQVDSQVTMMFWYRQQPGQSLTLIATANQGSEATYESGFVIDKFPISRPNLTFSTLTVSNMSPEDSSIYLCSVYNRAQYGYTFGSGTRLTVV.